Shown below are 3 T cell receptor beta chains from a single sample sequenced in a study of blood T cell repertoires in COVID-19. The method was immunoSEQ multiplex PCR; TCRdb's version includes in-frame clones alone and lacks a portion of them. This sample carries around 100,000 clones, about 72% of them seen once, and the ten largest clones take around 9.6%. The sample was peripheral blood. These receptors were taken from a man in his fifties or sixties with active or convalescent COVID-19.

This chain joins TRBV28 and TRBJ2-7; 8 nucleotides line up with TRBD2. V was clipped by 6 bases and J by 7 bases; unmatched bases: 11. Germline values: CDR1 MDHEN, CDR2 SYDVKM. The CDR3 is made up of 14 amino acids. Written as DNA, the CDR3 is TGTGCCAGCAGGGTAAGCGGGAGTGCGAGGGAGCAGTACTTC. It codes for CASRVSGSAREQYF. Supplemented by reference TRBV28 and TRBJ2-7, the full variable domain reads DVKVTQSSRYLVKRTGEKVFLECVQDMDHENMFWYRQDPGLGLRLIYFSYDVKMKEKGDIPEGYSVSREKKERFSLILESASTNQTSMYLCASRVSGSAREQYFGPGTRLTVT.

The J gene is TRBJ2-6, the V gene TRBV6-2 or TRBV6-3; D is ambiguous. The CDR3 is made up of 14 amino acids. Germline V gene lookup returns CDR1 MNHEY and CDR2 SVGEGT. V shed 4 bases and J shed 0 bases, with 4 bases lying between them. The CDR3 coding sequence is TGTGCCAGCAGTTTTAGCTCTGGGGCCAACGTCCTGACTTTC. It encodes CASSFSSGANVLTF.

The chain is built from TRBV9 and TRBJ2-3; 8 positions match TRBD2. Trimming removed 1 base from V and 5 bases from J; junction bases left unmatched: 12. Germline V gene data show CDR1 as SGDLS and CDR2 as YYNGEE. The CDR3 sequence is 17 residues long. DNA for the CDR3: TGTGCCAGCAGCGTATTTCCCTTAGCGGGAACGGGAGATACGCAGTATTTT. Its protein product is CASSVFPLAGTGDTQYF.